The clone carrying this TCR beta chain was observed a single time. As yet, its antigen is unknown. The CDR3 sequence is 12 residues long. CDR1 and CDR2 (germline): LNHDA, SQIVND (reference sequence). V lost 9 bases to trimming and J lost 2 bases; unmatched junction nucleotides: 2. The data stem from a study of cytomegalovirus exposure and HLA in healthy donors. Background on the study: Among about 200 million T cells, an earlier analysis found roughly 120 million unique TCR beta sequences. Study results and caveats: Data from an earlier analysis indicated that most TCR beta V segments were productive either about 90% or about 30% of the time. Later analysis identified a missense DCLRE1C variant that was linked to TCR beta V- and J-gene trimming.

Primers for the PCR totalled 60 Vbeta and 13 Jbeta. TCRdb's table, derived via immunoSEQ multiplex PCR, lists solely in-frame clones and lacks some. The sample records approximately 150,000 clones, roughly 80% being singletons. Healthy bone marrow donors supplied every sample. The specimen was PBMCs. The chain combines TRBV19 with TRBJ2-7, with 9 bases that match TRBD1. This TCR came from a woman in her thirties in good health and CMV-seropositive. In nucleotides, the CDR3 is TGTGCCAGCGGGGACAGGGCCTACGAGCAGTACTTC. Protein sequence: CASGDRAYEQYF.